This TCR beta chain was identified in a study of T cells in Graves' hyperthyroidism and ophthalmopathy. The investigators amplified TCR beta CDR3 regions from RNA transcripts. Initially, a first-round RT-PCR of the TCR CDR3 employed the HTBI primer set. TCRdb ran MiXCR on the multiplex PCR reads and lists one entry per CDR3 protein. Seen here are some 570,000 distinct CDR3 sequences, 14% observed once, and the top ten hold about 7%. This CDR3 region has 19 residues. CDR1 and CDR2 from the germline V gene are GTSNPN and SVGIG (reference sequence). The V end was cut by 3 bases, the J end by 2 bases, with 29 bases between. This clonotype has more than one count but fewer than ten.

The TCR originated in a young woman with Graves' ophthalmopathy. The gene calls are TRBV30 and TRBJ2-7, with D perhaps TRBD1 or TRBD2 (5 bases each). Sequencing was done on a sample of blood. The CDR3 DNA is TGTGCCTGGAGCTTCCGGGACCGAATGACTCCTCGCCATCCCTACGAGCAGTACTTC. Encoded protein: CAWSFRDRMTPRHPYEQYF.